A single sample is the source of the 9 T cell receptor beta chains below, sequenced in a study of T-cell reconstitution after alpha-beta-depleted transplantation in children. Unique molecular identifiers were used in preparing the TCRbeta library. TCRdb analysed the PCR reads with MiXCR anew, one entry per CDR3 protein. The sample holds 250,000 or so distinct CDR3 sequences, 20% to 30% seen once. The sample here was PBMCs, mostly from graft donor cells, taken 360 days after TCRalphabeta/CD19-depleted stem cell transplant. All receptors come from a female patient aged 2-10 years who had a stem cell transplant for congenital amegakaryocytic thrombocytopenia, so the T cells may come from the graft donor.

A few counts support this clonotype. The chain joins TRBV6-5 to TRBJ2-7; the D is unclear. Per germline, CDR1 MNHEY and CDR2 SVGAGI. V lost 4 bases to trimming and J lost 5 bases, with 12 bases between them. This CDR3 is 13 amino acids long. The CDR3 sequence is CASSLSSRHEQYF. CDR3 DNA sequence: TGTGCCAGCAGTTTAAGTTCCCGCCACGAGCAGTACTTC.

The V gene is TRBV4-1, the J gene TRBJ2-1; a weak D match, TRBD2 (5 bases). V lost 4 bases and J lost 0, with 13 bases in between. CDR3 length: 16 amino acids. Per germline, CDR1 MGHRA and CDR2 YSYEKL. CDR3: CASSPGYPGSYNEQFF. CDR3 coding DNA: TGCGCCAGCAGCCCGGGGTACCCTGGCTCCTACAATGAGCAGTTCTTC.

In this sample, this clonotype turned up a few times. The chain has TRBV9 and TRBJ2-1, with 7 bases lining up with TRBD2. V shed 5 bases, J shed 5 bases, and the junction held 4 bases outside the gene matches. The CDR3 extends over 13 amino acids. CDR1 and CDR2 from the germline V gene are SGDLS and YYNGEE. CDR3 protein: CASSRDYDNEQFF. The CDR3 DNA sequence: TGTGCCAGCAGTAGGGACTACGACAATGAGCAGTTCTTC.

The chain carries TRBV19 and TRBJ1-1; tentative D call: TRBD1 (6 bases). The germline V gene has CDR1 LNHDA and CDR2 SQIVND (reference sequence). The V and J ends lost 3 bases and 2 bases respectively, with 10 bases between them. The CDR3 totals 14 residues. The CDR3 nucleotides read TGTGCCAGTAGTATGGACAGTTACAACACTGAAGCTTTCTTT. Protein product: CASSMDSYNTEAFF.

This rearrangement joins TRBV28 to TRBJ2-1; D ambiguous. The germline V and J ends were trimmed by 4 bases and 6 bases, with 16 bases remaining between them. Germline V gives CDR1 MDHEN, CDR2 SYDVKM. This CDR3 spans 15 amino acids. This CDR3 reads CASSSELRGPNEQFF. As DNA, the CDR3 is TGTGCCAGCAGTTCCGAGTTGCGCGGACCCAATGAGCAGTTCTTC.

V and J are TRBV28 and TRBJ1-1; weak D call: TRBD1 (5 bases). V lost 3 bases and J 12 bases, leaving 29 bases between the germline ends. CDR3 length equals 17 residues. Germline V gives CDR1 MDHEN, CDR2 SYDVKM. In nucleotides, the CDR3 is TGTGCCAGCAGTTTCCCTCACCCCTCAGGGCCCTCAAATAGAACTTTCTTT. It encodes CASSFPHPSGPSNRTFF.

This clonotype was counted only a few times. The chain has TRBV20-1 and TRBJ1-1; tentatively, D is TRBD1 (6 bases). The CDR3 has 16 residues. Between the trimmed V and J ends, which lost 0 bases and 2 bases, there was a span of 16 bases. Germline V gives CDR1 DFQATT, CDR2 SNEGSKA (reference sequence). DNA of the CDR3: TGCAGTGCTAGAGATCTTCCAGGGGTCTATAACACTGAAGCTTTCTTT. Amino acid sequence: CSARDLPGVYNTEAFF.

This clonotype occurred once. The chain carries TRBV11-2 and TRBJ2-5, with 10 bases fitting TRBD2. After removal of 5 bases from V and 0 bases from J, the junction contained 6 bases not matched to a gene. Germline V CDR1 and CDR2: SGHAT, FQNNGV. CDR3 length equals 16 residues. The CDR3 protein is CASSPTSGIYQETQYF. The CDR3 DNA reads as TGTGCCAGCAGCCCTACTAGCGGGATATACCAAGAGACCCAGTACTTC.

This clonotype turned up a few times. The rearrangement links TRBV6-1 to TRBJ2-5, with D possibly matching TRBD1 (6 bases). The ends were cut back, 6 bases at V and 3 bases at J, with 8 bases in the middle. The germline V gene has CDR1 MNHNS and CDR2 SASEGT. The CDR3 has 12 residues. CDR3 DNA: TGTGCCAGCAGGGACAGTAAAGAGACCCAGTACTTC. Translating it yields CASRDSKETQYF.